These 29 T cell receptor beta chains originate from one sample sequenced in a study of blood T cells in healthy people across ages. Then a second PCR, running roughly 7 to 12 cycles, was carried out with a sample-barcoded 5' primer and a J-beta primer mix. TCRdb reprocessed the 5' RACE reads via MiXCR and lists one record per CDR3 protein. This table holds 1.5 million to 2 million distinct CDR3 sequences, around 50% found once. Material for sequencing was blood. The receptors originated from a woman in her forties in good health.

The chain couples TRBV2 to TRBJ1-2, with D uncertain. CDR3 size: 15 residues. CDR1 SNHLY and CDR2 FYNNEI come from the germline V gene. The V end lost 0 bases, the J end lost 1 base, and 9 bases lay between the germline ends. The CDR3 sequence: CASSEAPGINYGYTF. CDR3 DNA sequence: TGTGCCAGCAGTGAAGCCCCTGGAATTAACTATGGCTACACCTTC.

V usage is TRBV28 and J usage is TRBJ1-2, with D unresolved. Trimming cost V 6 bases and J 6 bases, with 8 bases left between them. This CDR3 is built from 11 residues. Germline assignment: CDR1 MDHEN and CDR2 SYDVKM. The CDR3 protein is CASRTSHGYTF. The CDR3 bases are TGTGCCAGCAGAACCTCCCATGGCTACACCTTC.

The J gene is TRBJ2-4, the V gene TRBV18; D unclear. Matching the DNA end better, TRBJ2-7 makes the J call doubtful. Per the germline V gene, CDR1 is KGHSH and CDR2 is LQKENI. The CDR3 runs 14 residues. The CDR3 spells CASSPPGKRHEQYF. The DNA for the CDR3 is TGTGCCAGCTCACCACCAGGGAAACGGCACGAGCAGTACTTC.

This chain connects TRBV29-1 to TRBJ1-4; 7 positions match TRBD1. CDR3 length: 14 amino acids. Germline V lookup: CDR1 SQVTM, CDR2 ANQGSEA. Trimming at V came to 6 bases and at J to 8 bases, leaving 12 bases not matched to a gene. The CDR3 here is CSVGPTGSREKLFF. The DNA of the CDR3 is TGCAGCGTGGGCCCGACAGGGTCGCGAGAAAAACTGTTTTTT.

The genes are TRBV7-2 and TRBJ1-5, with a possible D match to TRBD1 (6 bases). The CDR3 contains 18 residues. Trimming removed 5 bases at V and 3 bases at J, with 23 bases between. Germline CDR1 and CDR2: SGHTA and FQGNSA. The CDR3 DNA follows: TGTGCCAGCAGCCGCCGATTGGGCACCGCGGGGGCCAATCAGCCCCAGCATTTT. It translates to CASSRRLGTAGANQPQHF.

The CDR3 loop reads CASSESGRGQPQHF. Here the CDR3 DNA reads TGTGCCAGCAGTGAATCAGGGCGCGGTCAGCCCCAGCATTTT. The chain recombines TRBV2 with TRBJ1-5; weak D call: TRBD1 (5 bases). CDR3 length equals 14 residues. The V end lost 2 bases, the J end lost 6 bases, and 11 bases lay between the germline ends. CDR1 SNHLY and CDR2 FYNNEI come from the germline V gene.

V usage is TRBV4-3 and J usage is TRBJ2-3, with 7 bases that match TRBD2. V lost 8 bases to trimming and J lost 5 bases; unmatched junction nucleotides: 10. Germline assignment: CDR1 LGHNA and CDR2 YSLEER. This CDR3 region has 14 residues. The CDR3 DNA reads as TGCGCCAGCGGCAGCGGGAATTTTGGAGATACGCAGTATTTT. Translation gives CASGSGNFGDTQYF.

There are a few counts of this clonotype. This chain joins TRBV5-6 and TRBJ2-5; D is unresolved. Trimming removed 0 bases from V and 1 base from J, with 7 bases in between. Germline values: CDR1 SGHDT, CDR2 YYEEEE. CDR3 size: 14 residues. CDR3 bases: TGTGCCAGCAGCTTGGAACTCCGCCAAGAGACCCAGTACTTC. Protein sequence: CASSLELRQETQYF.

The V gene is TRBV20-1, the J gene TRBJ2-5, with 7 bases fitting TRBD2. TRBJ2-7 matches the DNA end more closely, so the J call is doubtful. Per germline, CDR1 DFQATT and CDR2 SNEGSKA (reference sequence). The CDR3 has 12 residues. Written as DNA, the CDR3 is TGCAGTGCTCCCCGAGCGGGGTACGAGCAGTACTTC. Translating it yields CSAPRAGYEQYF.

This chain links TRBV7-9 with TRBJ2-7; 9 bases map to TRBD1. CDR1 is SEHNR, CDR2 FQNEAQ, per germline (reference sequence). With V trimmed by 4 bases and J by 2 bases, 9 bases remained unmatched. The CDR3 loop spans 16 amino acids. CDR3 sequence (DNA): TGTGCCAGCAGCTCGCCCGACAGGGGGGGGACCTACGAGCAGTACTTC. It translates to CASSSPDRGGTYEQYF.

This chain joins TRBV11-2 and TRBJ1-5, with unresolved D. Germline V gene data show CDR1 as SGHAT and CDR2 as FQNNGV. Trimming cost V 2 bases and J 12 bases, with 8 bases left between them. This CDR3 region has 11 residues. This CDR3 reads CASSLSSVQHF. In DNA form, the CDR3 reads TGTGCCAGCAGCTTATCGTCAGTCCAGCATTTT.

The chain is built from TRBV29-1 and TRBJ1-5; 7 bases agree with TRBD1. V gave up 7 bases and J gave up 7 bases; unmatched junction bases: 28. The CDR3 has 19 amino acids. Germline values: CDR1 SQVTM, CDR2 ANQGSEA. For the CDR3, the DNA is TGCAGCGCCGATTCGCCGAGGTGTACTACAGACAGGGCCGGACAGCCCCAGCATTTT. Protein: CSADSPRCTTDRAGQPQHF. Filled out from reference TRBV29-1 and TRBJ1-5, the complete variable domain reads SAVISQKPSRDICQRGTSLTIQCQVDSQVTMMFWYRQQPGQSLTLIATANQGSEATYESGFVIDKFPISRPNLTFSTLTVSNMSPEDSSIYLCSADSPRCTTDRAGQPQHFGDGTRLSIL.

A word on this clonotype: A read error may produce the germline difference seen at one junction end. CDR3 bases: TGCGCCAGCGGTGATTCGTCGAGCTCCTACGAGCAGTACTTC. Translated: CASGDSSSSYEQYF. The V gene is TRBV10-2, the J gene TRBJ2-7; no clear D gene. This CDR3 contains 14 residues. The germline gives CDR1 WSHSY, CDR2 SAAADI.

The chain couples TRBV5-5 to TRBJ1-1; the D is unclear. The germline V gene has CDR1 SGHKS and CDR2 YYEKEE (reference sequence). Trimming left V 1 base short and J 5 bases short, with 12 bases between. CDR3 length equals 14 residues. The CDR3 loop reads CASSLRERGTEAFF. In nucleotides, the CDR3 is TGTGCCAGCAGCTTGAGGGAGCGTGGGACTGAAGCTTTCTTT.

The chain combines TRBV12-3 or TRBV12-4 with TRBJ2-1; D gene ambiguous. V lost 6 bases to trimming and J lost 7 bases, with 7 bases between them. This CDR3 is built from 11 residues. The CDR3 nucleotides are TGTGCCAGCAGGAATAGAAATGAGCAGTTCTTC. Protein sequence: CASRNRNEQFF.

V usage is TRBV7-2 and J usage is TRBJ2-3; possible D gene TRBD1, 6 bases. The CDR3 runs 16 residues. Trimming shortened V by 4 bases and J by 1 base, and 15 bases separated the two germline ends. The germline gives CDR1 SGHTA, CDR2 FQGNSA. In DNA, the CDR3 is TGTGCCAGCAGCTGGGTTCAGGGACATGGCACAGATACGCAGTATTTT. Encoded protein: CASSWVQGHGTDTQYF.

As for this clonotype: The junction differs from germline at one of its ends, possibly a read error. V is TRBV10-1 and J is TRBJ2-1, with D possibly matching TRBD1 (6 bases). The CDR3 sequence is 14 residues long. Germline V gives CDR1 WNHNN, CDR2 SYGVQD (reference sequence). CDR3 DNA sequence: TGCGCCACCAGTAGAGATTCAGGGGACGATGAGCAGTTCTTC. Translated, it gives CATSRDSGDDEQFF.

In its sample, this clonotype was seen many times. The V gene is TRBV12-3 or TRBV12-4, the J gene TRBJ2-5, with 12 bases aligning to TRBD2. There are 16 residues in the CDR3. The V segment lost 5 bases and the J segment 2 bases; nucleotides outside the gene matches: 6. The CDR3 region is CASSPGTSGRQETQYF. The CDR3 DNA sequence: TGTGCCAGCAGTCCAGGGACTAGCGGGCGACAAGAGACCCAGTACTTC.

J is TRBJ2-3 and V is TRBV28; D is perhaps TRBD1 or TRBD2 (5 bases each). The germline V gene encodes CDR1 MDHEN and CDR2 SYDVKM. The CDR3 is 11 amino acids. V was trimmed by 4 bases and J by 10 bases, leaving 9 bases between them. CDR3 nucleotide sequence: TGTGCCAGCAGTTACCGGGACGCGCAGTATTTT. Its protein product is CASSYRDAQYF.

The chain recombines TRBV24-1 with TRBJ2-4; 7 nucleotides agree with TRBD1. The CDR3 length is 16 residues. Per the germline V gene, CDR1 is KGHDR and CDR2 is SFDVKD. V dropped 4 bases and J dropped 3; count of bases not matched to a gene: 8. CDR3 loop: CATSDYGTEGKNIQYF. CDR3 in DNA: TGTGCCACCAGTGACTACGGGACAGAAGGCAAAAACATTCAGTACTTC.

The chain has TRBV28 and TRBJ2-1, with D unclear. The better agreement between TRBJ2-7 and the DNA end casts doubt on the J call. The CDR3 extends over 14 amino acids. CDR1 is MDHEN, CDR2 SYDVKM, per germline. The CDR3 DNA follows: TGTGCCAGCAGCATAGGCGGACCCAGCTACGAGCAGTACTTC. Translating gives CASSIGGPSYEQYF.

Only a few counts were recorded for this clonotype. DNA for the CDR3: TGCGCCTCGCTTTCTCCCACAGATACGCAGTATTTT. Residues: CASLSPTDTQYF. This sequence joins TRBV5-1 and TRBJ2-3; D gene unclear. Trimming shortened V by 10 bases and J by 2 bases, and 11 bases separated the two germline ends. This CDR3 region has 12 residues. Looked up from germline, CDR1 is SGHRS and CDR2 is YFSETQ.

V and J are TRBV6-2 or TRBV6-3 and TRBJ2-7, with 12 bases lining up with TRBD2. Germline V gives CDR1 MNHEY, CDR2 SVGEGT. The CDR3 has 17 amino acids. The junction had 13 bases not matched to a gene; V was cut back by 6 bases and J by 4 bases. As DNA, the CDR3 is TGTGCCAGCAGAAGACGGATGACTAGCGGGGGAAGATACGAGCAGTACTTC. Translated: CASRRRMTSGGRYEQYF.

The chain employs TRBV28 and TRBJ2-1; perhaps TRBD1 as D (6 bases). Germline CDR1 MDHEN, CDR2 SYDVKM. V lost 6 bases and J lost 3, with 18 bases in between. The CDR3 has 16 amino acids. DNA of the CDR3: TGTGCCAGCAGACTGGTTTCAGGGGCCCTCTACAATGAGCAGTTCTTC. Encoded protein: CASRLVSGALYNEQFF.

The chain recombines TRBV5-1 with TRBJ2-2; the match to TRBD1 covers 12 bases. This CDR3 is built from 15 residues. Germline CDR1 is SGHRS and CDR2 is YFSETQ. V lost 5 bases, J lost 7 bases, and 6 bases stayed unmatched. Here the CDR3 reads CASRPGTGGHGELFF. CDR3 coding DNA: TGCGCCAGCAGGCCCGGGACAGGGGGCCACGGGGAGCTGTTTTTT.

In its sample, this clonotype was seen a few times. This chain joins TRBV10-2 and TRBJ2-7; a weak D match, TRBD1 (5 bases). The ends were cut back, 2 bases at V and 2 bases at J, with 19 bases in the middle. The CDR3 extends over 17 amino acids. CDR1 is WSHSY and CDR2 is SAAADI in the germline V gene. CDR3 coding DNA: TGCGCCAGCAGTGAGGACAGCAACCGACCTGTTCCCTACGAGCAGTACTTC. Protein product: CASSEDSNRPVPYEQYF.

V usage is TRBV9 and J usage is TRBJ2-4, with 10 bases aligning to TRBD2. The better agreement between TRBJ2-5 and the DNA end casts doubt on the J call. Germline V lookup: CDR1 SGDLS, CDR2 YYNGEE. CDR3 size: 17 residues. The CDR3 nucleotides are TGTGCCAGCAGCGTAGGGTTAGCGGGGGGAAGACAAGAGACCCAGTACTTC. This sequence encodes CASSVGLAGGRQETQYF.

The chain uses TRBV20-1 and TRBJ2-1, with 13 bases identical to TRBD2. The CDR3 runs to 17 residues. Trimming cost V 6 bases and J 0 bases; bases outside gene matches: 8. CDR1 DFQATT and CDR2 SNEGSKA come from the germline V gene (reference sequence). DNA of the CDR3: TGCAGTGCCAAAACTAGCGGGGGGGCAGTCTCCTACAATGAGCAGTTCTTC. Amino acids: CSAKTSGGAVSYNEQFF.

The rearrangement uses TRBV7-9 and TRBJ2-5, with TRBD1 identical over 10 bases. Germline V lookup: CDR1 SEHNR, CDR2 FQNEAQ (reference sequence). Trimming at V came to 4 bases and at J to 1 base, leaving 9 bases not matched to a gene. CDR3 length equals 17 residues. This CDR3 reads CASSSTRQGALQETQYF. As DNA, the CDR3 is TGTGCCAGCAGCTCGACAAGACAGGGGGCTCTCCAAGAGACCCAGTACTTC.